What follows are 26 T cell receptor beta chains derived from one specimen sequenced in a study of T cell responses to AZD1222 COVID-19 vaccine. TCRdb's copy holds only in-frame clones and misses some; the assay was immunoSEQ multiplex PCR. Of approximately 180,000 clones in the sample, around 90% were seen once. This sample comprised peripheral blood, obtained on day 0 of AZD1222 vaccination. These TCRs come from an adult in good health.

The chain is built from TRBV5-5 and TRBJ2-3, with 9 bases matching TRBD2. The germline CDR1 and CDR2 sequences are SGHKS and YYEKEE (reference sequence). The CDR3 spans 16 residues. V trimming: 0 bases; J trimming: 1 base; junction bases outside the gene matches: 3. The CDR3 region has the DNA TGTGCCAGCAGCTTGGCCCGGACTAGCGGCACAGATACGCAGTATTTT. Residues: CASSLARTSGTDTQYF.

The rearrangement uses TRBV4-3 and TRBJ1-4; weak D call: TRBD1 (6 bases). Per germline, CDR1 LGHNA and CDR2 YSLEER. V was shortened by 0 bases and J by 14 bases, with 13 bases between the two germline ends. The CDR3 totals 13 residues. The chain's CDR3 is CASSQDSGGRLFF. The CDR3 DNA is TGCGCCAGCAGCCAAGACTCGGGGGGGCGGCTGTTTTTT.

This clone was recorded only once. The rearrangement links TRBV2 to TRBJ2-3; D is unresolved. The CDR3 sequence is 14 residues long. V lost 2 bases to trimming and J lost 1 base, with 7 bases between them. The germline V gene encodes CDR1 SNHLY and CDR2 FYNNEI. CDR3 sequence (DNA): TGTGCCAGCAGTGAACGACTTCGCACAGATACGCAGTATTTT. Its translation: CASSERLRTDTQYF.

The V and J genes are TRBV5-6 and TRBJ1-1, with unresolved D. Germline CDR1 SGHDT, CDR2 YYEEEE. This CDR3 comprises 14 residues. Trimming left V 3 bases short and J 0 bases short, with 9 bases between. DNA for the CDR3: TGTGCCAGCAGCTCCGGGAGCCTGAACACTGAAGCTTTCTTT. This sequence encodes CASSSGSLNTEAFF.

V and J are TRBV6-5 and TRBJ1-2; tentative D call: TRBD1 (6 bases). Trimming removed 0 bases from V and 0 bases from J, with 11 bases in between. The germline V gene has CDR1 MNHEY and CDR2 SVGAGI. The CDR3 covers 16 residues. The CDR3 spells CASSYSGGGANYGYTF. The CDR3 nucleotides read TGTGCCAGCAGTTACTCAGGGGGTGGAGCTAACTATGGCTACACCTTC.

The genes are TRBV19 and TRBJ2-3; the D gene is possibly TRBD2 (7 bases). Germline values: CDR1 LNHDA, CDR2 SQIVND (reference sequence). Trimming cost V 8 bases and J 6 bases, with 18 bases left between them. This CDR3 contains 14 residues. CDR3: CASQSAGAGDTQYF. In nucleotides, the CDR3 is TGTGCCAGTCAGTCGGCGGGGGCGGGGGATACGCAGTATTTT.

This CDR3 reads CASRPQGSHGEAFF. CDR3 DNA: TGTGCCAGTAGGCCACAGGGTTCACACGGTGAAGCTTTCTTT. The chain uses TRBV19 and TRBJ1-1; weak D call: TRBD1 (6 bases). Trimming shortened V by 6 bases and J by 7 bases, and 18 bases separated the two germline ends. Germline V gene data show CDR1 as LNHDA and CDR2 as SQIVND (reference sequence). The CDR3 length is 14 residues. Looking up the rest from reference TRBV19 and TRBJ1-1 gives the full variable domain: DGGITQSPKYLFRKEGQNVTLSCEQNLNHDAMYWYRQDPGQGLRLIYYSQIVNDFQKGDIAEGYSVSREKKESFPLTVTSAQKNPTAFYLCASRPQGSHGEAFFGQGTRLTVV.

This chain joins TRBV7-2 and TRBJ1-5; unclear D gene. Looked up from germline, CDR1 is SGHTA and CDR2 is FQGNSA. V lost 1 base, J lost 4 bases, and 11 bases lay in between. This CDR3 region has 15 residues. In DNA, the CDR3 is TGTGCCAGCAGCTTAGTTGTAGGAATTAATCAGCCCCAGCATTTT. Translated, it gives CASSLVVGINQPQHF.

The gene calls are TRBV27 and TRBJ1-2; 7 bases align to TRBD1. CDR1 and CDR2 (germline): MNHEY, SMNVEV (reference sequence). This CDR3 has 15 residues. Trimming at V came to 0 bases and at J to 5 bases, leaving 6 bases not matched to a gene. CDR3: CASSLSYLTGYGYTF. Written as DNA, the CDR3 is TGTGCCAGCAGTTTATCCTATCTGACAGGGTATGGCTACACCTTC.

V and J are TRBV11-2 and TRBJ2-7, with 7 bases fitting TRBD1. Germline assignment: CDR1 SGHAT and CDR2 FQNNGV. Trimming took 0 bases from V and 5 from J; bases not matched to a gene: 4. This CDR3 is built from 14 residues. The CDR3 spells CASSLDYRGNEQYV. CDR3 DNA: TGTGCCAGCAGCTTAGACTACAGGGGAAACGAGCAGTACGTC.

V is TRBV3-1 (or the pseudogene TRBV3-2) and J is TRBJ2-3, with a possible D match to TRBD2 (6 bases). V lost 1 base to trimming and J lost 8 bases, with 13 bases between them. Germline lookup yields CDR1 LGHDT and CDR2 YNNKEL (reference sequence). CDR3 length: 14 residues. The CDR3 nucleotides are TGTGCCAGCAGCCAAGTGGAGGGGAGTGGTACGCAGTATTTT. Protein: CASSQVEGSGTQYF.

V gene TRBV29-1 combines with J gene TRBJ2-3; D is ambiguous. The germline gives CDR1 SQVTM, CDR2 ANQGSEA. The CDR3 is 13 residues long. CDR3 sequence reads: CTYATIGPDTQYF. The CDR3 nucleotides are TGCACCTATGCTACCATTGGTCCAGATACGCAGTATTTT.

To note about this clone: Other DNA variants within this sample encode the same CDR3. The rearrangement uses TRBV30 and TRBJ1-2; no reliable D call. The CDR3 has 11 amino acids. Trimming cost V 1 base and J 2 bases, with 2 bases left between them. CDR1 and CDR2 from the germline V gene are GTSNPN and SVGIG (reference sequence). DNA of the CDR3: TGTGCCTGGAGTGGAAACTATGGCTACACCTTC. Translated: CAWSGNYGYTF.

This clone has only one observation. The chain combines TRBV5-6 with TRBJ2-7; D unresolved. The CDR3 extends over 10 amino acids. Germline CDR1 reads SGHDT; CDR2 reads YYEEEE. Trimming shortened V by 6 bases and J by 5 bases, and 6 bases separated the two germline ends. CDR3 sequence reads: CASKPNEQYV. The CDR3 DNA reads as TGTGCCAGCAAGCCAAACGAGCAGTACGTC.

V and J are TRBV7-3 and TRBJ1-1; the match to TRBD1 covers 8 bases. The germline V gene encodes CDR1 SGHTA and CDR2 FQGTGA. CDR3 length: 15 residues. V trimming: 5 bases; J trimming: 1 base; junction bases outside the gene matches: 6. The CDR3 here is CASSPQDRGNTEAFF. CDR3 coding DNA: TGTGCCAGCAGCCCCCAAGACAGGGGGAACACTGAAGCTTTCTTT.

The chain employs TRBV3-1 (or the pseudogene TRBV3-2) and TRBJ1-1; D is unresolved. V was clipped by 1 base and J by 3 bases, with 12 bases between them. The germline gives CDR1 LGHDT, CDR2 YNNKEL (reference sequence). The CDR3 sequence is 15 residues long. As DNA, the CDR3 is TGTGCCAGCAGCCAAGGGATCCCATCTTACACTGAAGCTTTCTTT. This codes for CASSQGIPSYTEAFF.

The chain recombines TRBV19 with TRBJ2-1; D remains ambiguous. CDR3 length: 17 residues. In germline, CDR1 is LNHDA, CDR2 SQIVND (reference sequence). The V end was cut by 3 bases, the J end by 2 bases, with 17 bases between. The CDR3 DNA reads TGTGCCAGTAGTATCACCCCTTTAGGGTCGACCTACAATGAGCAGTTCTTC. Translating gives CASSITPLGSTYNEQFF. Full variable domain (rest looked up from reference TRBV19 and TRBJ2-1): DGGITQSPKYLFRKEGQNVTLSCEQNLNHDAMYWYRQDPGQGLRLIYYSQIVNDFQKGDIAEGYSVSREKKESFPLTVTSAQKNPTAFYLCASSITPLGSTYNEQFFGPGTRLTVL.

The chain couples TRBV27 to TRBJ2-7; 14 bases map to TRBD2. V shed 11 bases and J 5 bases; nucleotides not matched to a gene: 17. In germline, CDR1 is MNHEY, CDR2 SMNVEV (reference sequence). This CDR3 region has 17 residues. CDR3 bases: TGTGCCTCCGCCGGGACTAGCGGGAGAGGGCGTCGGGACGAGCAGTACTTC. This gives the protein CASAGTSGRGRRDEQYF.

The V call is TRBV30, the J call TRBJ1-2; D perhaps matches TRBD1 (5 bases). The CDR3 runs 13 residues. Between the trimmed V and J ends, which lost 4 bases and 3 bases, there was a span of 12 bases. CDR1 is GTSNPN and CDR2 is SVGIG in the germline V gene (reference sequence). DNA of the CDR3: TGTGCCTGGACTCTCGGCAGGGACTATGGCTACACCTTC. Its protein product is CAWTLGRDYGYTF.

The chain recombines TRBV4-3 with TRBJ2-3; 7 bases agree with TRBD2. V shed 0 bases, J shed 4 bases, and the junction held 7 bases outside the gene matches. The CDR3 has 16 amino acids. Germline CDR1 reads LGHNA; CDR2 reads YSLEER. CDR3: CASSQEAAGAADTQYF. Written as DNA, the CDR3 is TGCGCCAGCAGCCAAGAGGCGGCGGGAGCCGCAGATACGCAGTATTTT.

The genes are TRBV4-1 and TRBJ2-3; D gene ambiguous. Germline V gene sequence: CDR1 MGHRA, CDR2 YSYEKL. Trimming shortened V by 0 bases and J by 4 bases, and 11 bases separated the two germline ends. The CDR3 is 15 amino acids. Here the CDR3 DNA reads TGCGCCAGCAGCCAAGATCGGAGTATAGCAGATACGCAGTATTTT. Protein sequence: CASSQDRSIADTQYF.

This clone appeared once. The chain links TRBV5-4 to TRBJ1-1; 8 bases are a match to TRBD1. The CDR3 sequence is 13 residues long. With 6 bases clipped from V and 7 bases from J, the junction kept 8 bases outside the gene matches. Per the germline V gene, CDR1 is SGHNT and CDR2 is YYREEE (reference sequence). The CDR3 protein is CASNRDRGIEAFF. CDR3 nucleotide sequence: TGTGCCAGCAACCGAGACAGGGGTATTGAAGCTTTCTTT.

This chain joins TRBV5-5 and TRBJ2-7, with 7 bases identical to TRBD1. V was clipped by 4 bases and J by 1 base; unmatched bases: 11. CDR3 length equals 16 residues. Germline CDR1 is SGHKS and CDR2 is YYEKEE (reference sequence). The CDR3 loop is CASSGTVYQGSYEQYF. CDR3 bases: TGTGCCAGCAGCGGGACAGTTTATCAAGGGTCCTACGAGCAGTACTTC. Looking up the rest from reference TRBV5-5 and TRBJ2-7 gives the full variable domain: DAGVTQSPTHLIKTRGQQVTLRCSPISGHKSVSWYQQVLGQGPQFIFQYYEKEERGRGNFPDRFSARQFPNYSSELNVNALLLGDSALYLCASSGTVYQGSYEQYFGPGTRLTVT.

The rearrangement uses TRBV24-1 and TRBJ2-3; 7 nucleotides agree with TRBD2. The CDR3 totals 14 residues. The germline CDR1 and CDR2 sequences are KGHDR and SFDVKD. The ends lost 7 bases at V and 2 bases at J; junction bases unmatched: 5. CDR3 region: CATRPGGSTDTQYF. The CDR3 DNA sequence: TGTGCCACCAGACCGGGGGGATCCACAGATACGCAGTATTTT.

This chain uses TRBV5-6 with TRBJ1-2; TRBD1 matches 11 bases. The J segment lost 4 bases and the V segment lost 4 bases, leaving 6 bases of the junction unmatched. The V gene's germline CDR1 is SGHDT and CDR2 YYEEEE. CDR3 size: 15 residues. The CDR3 DNA sequence: TGTGCCAGCAGCCCTGGGACAGGGGGGGGCTATGGCTACACCTTC. Translating it yields CASSPGTGGGYGYTF. The whole variable domain, remainder taken from reference TRBV5-6 and TRBJ1-2, is DAGVTQSPTHLIKTRGQQVTLRCSPKSGHDTVSWYQQALGQGPQFIFQYYEEEERQRGNFPDRFSGHQFPNYSSELNVNALLLGDSALYLCASSPGTGGGYGYTFGSGTRLTVV.

The V call is TRBV5-1, the J call TRBJ2-1; 9 positions agree with TRBD1. V lost 4 bases to trimming and J lost 0 bases; unmatched junction nucleotides: 11. Germline loops: CDR1 SGHRS, CDR2 YFSETQ. The CDR3 totals 18 residues. For the CDR3, the DNA is TGCGCCAGCAGCGAGGACAGGGGAGGATTGAGCTCCTACAATGAGCAGTTCTTC. It specifies CASSEDRGGLSSYNEQFF.